This T cell receptor (beta chain) was found in a study of blood T cell repertoires in COVID-19. Study information: Some COVID-19 samples were acute and others convalescent; all came from the United States, Italy and Spain.

The assay was immunoSEQ multiplex PCR, and TCRdb's table has in-frame clones only and misses some. This table holds 75,000 to 95,000 clones, around 67% found once. Trimming at V came to 5 bases and at J to 6 bases, leaving 9 bases not matched to a gene. The germline V gene encodes CDR1 MGHRA and CDR2 YSYEKL. This CDR3 is 15 amino acids long. The TCR originated in an older woman in a cohort sampled during active or convalescent COVID-19. Sample: peripheral blood. The V and J genes are TRBV4-1 and TRBJ2-1; 8 bases line up with TRBD1. CDR3: CASSTRTGFVNEQFF. The CDR3 DNA follows: TGCGCCAGCAGCACCCGGACAGGGTTTGTCAATGAGCAGTTCTTC.